This record covers a single T cell receptor (beta chain). The antigen is unknown. This entry comes from a study of shared clonotypes between healthy human individuals. Whole-study results and caveats: Larger richness was generally estimated for naive than memory subsets.

The table came from immunoSEQ multiplex PCR; TCRdb's copy has only in-frame clones and leaves some out. Of under 1 million clones in the sample, about 96% are singletons; the top ten hold under 0.3%. The germline V gene encodes CDR1 SGHDN and CDR2 FVKESK. V gave up 6 bases and J gave up 3 bases; unmatched junction bases: 11. CDR3 length: 16 residues. Selected positively for CCR7 and CD45RO-negative, naive CD8 cells excluded terminally differentiated effector memory CD45RA+ cells. The sequenced sample was naive CD8+ T cells sorted from blood. This TCR was recovered from a man aged 30 to 45 in good health. V gene TRBV14 combines with J gene TRBJ2-1, with TRBD1 matching over 7 bases. The CDR3 region has the DNA TGTGCCAGCAGTGAGCTTGGGACAGCTTACTACAATGAGCAGTTCTTC. Encoded protein: CASSELGTAYYNEQFF.